This record looks at one TCR beta chain sequence and its context. As yet, its antigen is unknown. Constant-segment primers and 5'RACE yielded cDNA libraries for TCR alpha and TCR beta, each carrying sample barcodes and UMIs. TCRdb used MiXCR to reprocess the 5' RACE reads, holding one entry per CDR3 protein. The data contain tens of thousands of distinct CDR3 sequences, approximately 16% of them singletons. These data belong to a study of T-cell memory formation after mild COVID-19. The CDR3 is 14 residues long. Germline V gene sequence: CDR1 SGHRS, CDR2 YFSETQ. The junction had 4 bases not matched to a gene; V was cut back by 2 bases and J by 4 bases. Study outcomes and limitations: Second-wave clones peaking on day 37 lacked confirmed SARS-CoV-2 specificity.

The rearrangement links TRBV5-1 to TRBJ1-1, with TRBD1 identical over 8 bases. Sequenced input: PBMCs or a T cell subset sorted from them (not recorded which). This receptor was identified in a man aged 18 to 35 who had mild COVID-19 (a few samples of this study predate the infection). Cell type and time point are not known. CDR3 sequence: CASSLAGGVTEAFF. The CDR3 bases are TGCGCCAGCAGCTTAGCAGGGGGCGTCACTGAAGCTTTCTTT.